The 13 T cell receptor beta chains below all came from one sample that was sequenced in a study of blood T cell repertoires in COVID-19. Using immunoSEQ multiplex PCR, the repertoire was profiled, and TCRdb retains in-frame clones only, with some absent. The data hold roughly 360,000 clones, with roughly 86% observed a single time. What was sequenced was peripheral blood. All receptors derive from a human donor with acute or convalescent COVID-19. The donor label of this sample is uncertain.

The V and J genes are TRBV5-1 and TRBJ2-7, with D hard to call. The germline gives CDR1 SGHRS, CDR2 YFSETQ. V dropped 0 bases and J dropped 5 bases, with 9 bases sitting between them. The CDR3 has 13 residues. The CDR3 DNA sequence: TGCGCCAGCAGCTTGGCCACTCTCCACGAGCAGTACTTC. It is translated as CASSLATLHEQYF.

The rearrangement uses TRBV28 and TRBJ2-7; possible D gene TRBD1, 5 bases. The CDR3 length is 15 residues. Germline V gene lookup returns CDR1 MDHEN and CDR2 SYDVKM. V was pared by 8 bases and J by 6 bases, with 23 bases between. CDR3 sequence: CASGIILGGAREQYF. The CDR3 DNA is TGTGCCAGCGGTATAATACTCGGTGGGGCTCGCGAGCAGTACTTC.

The rearrangement links TRBV11-2 to TRBJ1-6, with D possibly being TRBD1 (6 bases). CDR3 size: 17 residues. The germline gives CDR1 SGHAT, CDR2 FQNNGV. The V gene lost 2 bases and the J gene lost 7 bases, with 18 bases spanning the gap. CDR3 coding DNA: TGTGCCAGCAGCTTAAACGTAGGGGGGGGCGTGAATTCACCCCTCCACTTT. Its protein is CASSLNVGGGVNSPLHF.

This chain links TRBV6-4 with TRBJ1-4; tentative D call: TRBD1 (5 bases). The CDR3 has 18 residues. Germline-derived CDR1 and CDR2 are MRHNA and SNTAGT. The V and J ends lost 3 bases and 8 bases respectively, with 25 bases between them. The CDR3 nucleotides read TGTGCCAGCAGTGAGCCTCACTTCAGGGCCTTCCTAGGGGAAAAACTGTTTTTT. This encodes CASSEPHFRAFLGEKLFF.

In its sample, this clone was seen once. The chain combines TRBV25-1 with TRBJ1-1; TRBD1 matches 7 bases. The CDR3 runs to 12 residues. J gave up 8 bases and V 5 bases, and 5 bases lay outside the gene matches. The germline V gene has CDR1 MGHDK and CDR2 SYGVNS. CDR3 in DNA: TGTGCCAGCAGTCGCACAGGGGCCGAAGCTTTCTTT. Residues: CASSRTGAEAFF. The variable domain in full, completed from reference TRBV25-1 and TRBJ1-1, reads EADIYQTPRYLVIGTGKKITLECSQTMGHDKMYWYQQDPGMELHLIHYSYGVNSTEKGDLSSESTVSRIRTEHFPLTLESARPSHTSQYLCASSRTGAEAFFGQGTRLTVV.

The rearrangement joins TRBV5-5 to TRBJ2-7; 8 bases are a match to TRBD1. The J segment lost 3 bases and the V segment lost 0 bases, leaving 2 bases of the junction unmatched. This CDR3 has 14 residues. Per germline, CDR1 SGHKS and CDR2 YYEKEE (reference sequence). The CDR3 region is CASSLVGQGYEQYF. Written as DNA, the CDR3 is TGTGCCAGCAGCTTGGTAGGACAGGGCTACGAGCAGTACTTC.

V and J are TRBV12-3 or TRBV12-4 and TRBJ1-6, with D unresolved. With 8 bases removed from V and 12 bases from J, the gap between germline ends came to 14 bases. The CDR3 covers 12 residues. The chain's CDR3 is CASRESGLPLHF. The CDR3 nucleotides are TGTGCCAGCCGGGAATCCGGCTTACCCCTCCACTTT.

The gene calls are TRBV7-2 and TRBJ2-3; 10 bases are shared with TRBD2. Trimming at V came to 2 bases and at J to 7 bases, leaving 12 bases not matched to a gene. The germline V gene has CDR1 SGHTA and CDR2 FQGNSA. This CDR3 region has 17 residues. CDR3 loop: CASSLLVRSGGANTQYF. The CDR3 region has the DNA TGTGCCAGCAGCTTACTCGTCCGGAGCGGGGGGGCGAATACGCAGTATTTT.

The chain recombines TRBV5-6 with TRBJ2-3; 7 nucleotides line up with TRBD2. The CDR3 runs to 15 residues. With 6 bases clipped from V and 4 bases from J, the junction kept 11 bases outside the gene matches. Germline assignment: CDR1 SGHDT and CDR2 YYEEEE. CDR3 bases: TGTGCCAGCACCTGGGTAGGCGGGAGCGCAGATACGCAGTATTTT. This encodes CASTWVGGSADTQYF.

The rearrangement uses TRBV20-1 and TRBJ2-3; D call uncertain. V was clipped by 0 bases and J by 6 bases, with 4 bases between them. The CDR3 runs to 11 residues. The V gene's germline CDR1 is DFQATT and CDR2 SNEGSKA (reference sequence). The CDR3 reads CSARDMDTQYF. Here the CDR3 DNA reads TGCAGTGCTAGAGATATGGATACGCAGTATTTT.

The sample holds one count of this clone. The V call is TRBV3-1 (or the pseudogene TRBV3-2), the J call TRBJ2-1; 9 bases align to TRBD2. The ends lost 3 bases at V and 5 bases at J; junction bases unmatched: 5. From germline, CDR1 is LGHDT and CDR2 YNNKEL (reference sequence). The CDR3 runs to 15 residues. Here the CDR3 reads CASSHLAGRDNEQFF. CDR3 DNA sequence: TGTGCCAGCAGCCACCTAGCGGGGAGGGACAATGAGCAGTTCTTC.

This clone was seen a handful of times. J is TRBJ1-1 and V is TRBV6-4; D is unresolved. CDR1 MRHNA and CDR2 SNTAGT come from the germline V gene. This CDR3 region has 17 residues. V was trimmed by 0 bases and J by 2 bases, leaving 16 bases between them. This CDR3 is CASSDSNEGMSNTEAFF. The CDR3 DNA sequence: TGTGCCAGCAGTGACTCGAACGAGGGTATGTCAAACACTGAAGCTTTCTTT.

The CDR3 region has the DNA TGTGCCAGCAGCCCATTTATAGGAGCGGACACTGAAGCTTTCTTT. Translating gives CASSPFIGADTEAFF. V and J are TRBV11-2 and TRBJ1-1, with unresolved D. V was clipped by 5 bases and J by 3 bases, with 16 bases between them. The germline CDR1 and CDR2 sequences are SGHAT and FQNNGV. This CDR3 is built from 15 residues.